This paragraph covers one TCR beta chain sequence. These data originate in a study of blood T cell repertoires in COVID-19. Study overall: The United States, Italy and Spain provided the acute and convalescent COVID-19 samples. The analysed material was cDNA or gDNA that came from T cells, B-cell-depleted T cells, or PBMCs.

In the authors' methods: It was from reference gene primer amplification that nucleated cell counts were estimated. Method: immunoSEQ multiplex PCR; TCRdb's copy keeps in-frame clones and lacks some. D and trimming were read from the DNA, whereas the V and J calls and clone size are those reported in that table. The sample has 150,000 to 200,000 clones, 80% to 90% seen once. Germline V gives CDR1 LNHDA, CDR2 SQIVND (reference sequence). This CDR3 has 13 amino acids. Trimming removed 10 bases from V and 6 bases from J; junction bases left unmatched: 7. The source of this sequence is a human donor in a cohort sampled during active COVID-19. The sequencing sample was made of peripheral blood. This chain joins TRBV19 and TRBJ1-5; 9 bases are a match to TRBD1. The CDR3 region is CATADRGGQPQHF. In nucleotides, the CDR3 is TGTGCCACCGCGGACAGGGGAGGTCAGCCCCAGCATTTT.